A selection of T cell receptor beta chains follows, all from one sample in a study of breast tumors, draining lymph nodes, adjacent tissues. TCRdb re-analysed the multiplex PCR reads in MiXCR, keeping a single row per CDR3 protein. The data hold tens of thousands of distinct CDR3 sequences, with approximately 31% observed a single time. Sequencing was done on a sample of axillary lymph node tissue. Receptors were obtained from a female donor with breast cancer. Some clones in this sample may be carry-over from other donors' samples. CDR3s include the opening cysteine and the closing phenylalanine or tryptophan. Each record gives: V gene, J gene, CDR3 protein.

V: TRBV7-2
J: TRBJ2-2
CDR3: CASSSGVGELFF

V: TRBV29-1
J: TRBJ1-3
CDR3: CSVESQGQDISGNTIYF

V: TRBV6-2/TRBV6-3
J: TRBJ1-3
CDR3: CASSYSSPGQSGNTIYF

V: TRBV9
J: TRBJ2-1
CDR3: CASSVAVGSYNEQFF

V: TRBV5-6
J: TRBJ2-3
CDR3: CASSAGISHYTDTQYF

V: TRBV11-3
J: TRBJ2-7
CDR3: CASSLTSSYEQYF

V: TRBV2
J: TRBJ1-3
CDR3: CASSWGAGNTIYF

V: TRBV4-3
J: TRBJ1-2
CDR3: CASSGQAYGYTF

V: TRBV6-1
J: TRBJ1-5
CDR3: CASSENQPQHF

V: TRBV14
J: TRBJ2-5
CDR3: CASSQWLAGYQETQYF